The 9 T cell receptor beta chains given below trace back to one sample, sequenced in a study of cytomegalovirus exposure and HLA in healthy donors. Primers for the PCR totalled 60 Vbeta and 13 Jbeta. Clones were sequenced by immunoSEQ multiplex PCR, and TCRdb holds only the in-frame ones, with some missing. The sample contains some 170,000 clones, approximately 70% of which appear only once. The sequenced material came from PBMCs. These receptors were obtained from a human donor in good health.

The gene calls are TRBV19 and TRBJ1-2; D gene unclear. Germline lookup yields CDR1 LNHDA and CDR2 SQIVND (reference sequence). This CDR3 is 14 amino acids long. The V and J ends lost 4 bases and 5 bases respectively, with 14 bases between them. CDR3 DNA: TGTGCCAGTAGTACGAACCGGGAGGGATATGGCTACACCTTC. It codes for CASSTNREGYGYTF.

This chain links TRBV7-3 with TRBJ2-5; D is unclear. Germline-derived CDR1 and CDR2 are SGHTA and FQGTGA. CDR3 size: 13 residues. V was trimmed by 1 base and J by 5 bases, leaving 8 bases between them. The CDR3 loop reads CASSLRVEETQYF. CDR3 DNA sequence: TGTGCCAGCAGCTTAAGGGTGGAGGAGACCCAGTACTTC.

The V gene is TRBV27, the J gene TRBJ2-2; D remains unclear. The germline gives CDR1 MNHEY, CDR2 SMNVEV (reference sequence). The CDR3 totals 14 residues. V was pared by 6 bases and J by 2 bases, with 10 bases between. CDR3 region: CASSTYSNTGELFF. CDR3 DNA: TGTGCCAGCAGCACCTACTCCAACACCGGGGAGCTGTTTTTT.

Written as DNA, the CDR3 is TGTGCCAGTAGTACCGGGACAGGGGAGGGTCAGCCCCAGCATTTT. As protein: CASSTGTGEGQPQHF. The chain carries TRBV19 and TRBJ1-5, with 10 positions matching TRBD1. Unmatched junction bases numbered 6, after V lost 4 bases and J lost 6 bases. The CDR3 has 15 amino acids. The V gene's germline CDR1 is LNHDA and CDR2 SQIVND (reference sequence).

This chain uses TRBV7-3 with TRBJ1-1; 7 bases are a match to TRBD1. Per the germline V gene, CDR1 is SGHTA and CDR2 is FQGTGA. This CDR3 is built from 12 residues. V lost 5 bases and J lost 4; bases outside the gene matches: 1. Here the CDR3 DNA reads TGTGCCAGCAGCCCAGGGGGCACTGAAGCTTTCTTT. The encoded protein is CASSPGGTEAFF. Drawing the rest from reference TRBV7-3 and TRBJ1-1, the complete variable domain is GAGVSQTPSNKVTEKGKYVELRCDPISGHTALYWYRQSLGQGPEFLIYFQGTGAADDSGLPNDRFFAVRPEGSVSTLKIQRTERGDSAVYLCASSPGGTEAFFGQGTRLTVV.

The chain employs TRBV7-9 and TRBJ1-2, with D possibly TRBD1 on 5 matching bases. The CDR3 contains 14 residues. From germline, CDR1 is SEHNR and CDR2 FQNEAQ (reference sequence). V was shortened by 5 bases and J by 4 bases, with 14 bases between the two germline ends. This chain's CDR3 is CASSAPGLVYGYTF. The CDR3 region has the DNA TGTGCCAGCAGCGCCCCAGGGTTAGTCTATGGCTACACCTTC.

The V call is TRBV5-1, the J call TRBJ1-2, with 8 bases identical to TRBD1. V was clipped by 4 bases and J by 8 bases; unmatched bases: 7. Looked up from germline, CDR1 is SGHRS and CDR2 is YFSETQ. The CDR3 is 13 residues long. The CDR3 DNA sequence: TGCGCCAGCAGCCCGGACAGGGTGGAAGGCTACACCTTC. It encodes CASSPDRVEGYTF. Looking up the rest from reference TRBV5-1 and TRBJ1-2 gives the full variable domain: KAGVTQTPRYLIKTRGQQVTLSCSPISGHRSVSWYQQTPGQGLQFLFEYFSETQRNKGNFPGRFSGRQFSNSRSEMNVSTLELGDSALYLCASSPDRVEGYTFGSGTRLTVV.

The chain is built from TRBV11-2 and TRBJ1-5; 9 nucleotides align to TRBD1. Per germline, CDR1 SGHAT and CDR2 FQNNGV. The CDR3 covers 16 residues. With 5 bases clipped from V and 10 bases from J, the junction kept 15 bases outside the gene matches. In DNA form, the CDR3 reads TGTGCCAGCAGCCTAGGGACAGGGCCGGGGATTGAACCCCAGCATTTT. Translated, it gives CASSLGTGPGIEPQHF.

This clone was counted once. CDR3 amino acids: CASSRGTSGTYEQYF. As DNA, the CDR3 is TGTGCCAGCAGCCGCGGGACTAGCGGAACCTACGAGCAGTACTTC. V and J are TRBV5-4 and TRBJ2-7; 11 nucleotides align to TRBD2. CDR3 size: 15 residues. V lost 4 bases to trimming and J lost 2 bases; unmatched junction nucleotides: 5. Germline CDR1 SGHNT, CDR2 YYREEE (reference sequence).